These 9 T cell receptor beta chains were sequenced from one sample in a study of CD8+ T cells in alopecia areata. This sample's treatment: oral pan-JAK inhibitor, 5-10 mg twice daily. The authors extracted RNA and reverse transcribed it into cDNA as the sequencing template. Only in-frame clones appear in the TCRdb table, and some are missing; sequencing was by immunoSEQ multiplex PCR. The sample holds roughly 140,000 clones; about four fifths are singletons and the top ten take 20% to 30%. The source was CD8+ T cells sorted from blood, collected at week 4, from a patient treated with tofacitinib. Receptors were obtained from a human donor with alopecia areata.

This sequence joins TRBV6-1 and TRBJ2-2; 8 bases map to TRBD2. The V segment lost 7 bases and the J segment 6 bases; nucleotides outside the gene matches: 10. Per germline, CDR1 MNHNS and CDR2 SASEGT. The CDR3 spans 15 residues. The CDR3, as DNA: TGTGCCAGCACCTTTAGCGGGGCTGGTTCCGGGGAGCTGTTTTTT. Translation: CASTFSGAGSGELFF.

This chain connects TRBV5-4 to TRBJ2-7; the D is unclear. Trimming removed 3 bases from V and 0 bases from J, with 7 bases in between. Germline CDR1 and CDR2: SGHNT and YYREEE (reference sequence). This CDR3 has 13 amino acids. The CDR3 nucleotides read TGTGCCAGCAGCTCCCGTGGCTCCTACGAGCAGTACTTC. This translates into CASSSRGSYEQYF.

Written as DNA, the CDR3 is TGTGCCAGCAGCTCCCTGACTAGCGGAGTCAACAATGAGCAGTTCTTC. Its translation: CASSSLTSGVNNEQFF. J is TRBJ2-1 and V is TRBV5-4; 9 nucleotides line up with TRBD2. The trim removed 3 bases at V and 5 bases at J, leaving 9 bases unmatched. Germline V gene lookup returns CDR1 SGHNT and CDR2 YYREEE (reference sequence). The CDR3 spans 16 residues.

The V call is TRBV7-3, the J call TRBJ2-7; TRBD1 matches 7 bases. With 6 bases clipped from V and 3 bases from J, the junction kept 5 bases outside the gene matches. The CDR3 length is 13 residues. From germline, CDR1 is SGHTA and CDR2 FQGTGA. The CDR3 region has the DNA TGTGCCAGCAGAGGGGACAGTGTCTACGAGCAGTACTTC. It codes for CASRGDSVYEQYF.

The chain recombines TRBV4-3 with TRBJ1-2, with 8 nucleotides matching TRBD1. V lost 4 bases, J lost 6 bases, and 4 bases stayed unmatched. Germline CDR1 and CDR2: LGHNA and YSLEER. There are 13 residues in the CDR3. The CDR3 protein is CASSPWTGNGYTF. The CDR3 region has the DNA TGCGCCAGCAGCCCATGGACAGGGAATGGCTACACCTTC.

V gene TRBV5-6 combines with J gene TRBJ1-5; TRBD1 matches at 11 bases. This CDR3 comprises 15 residues. Germline CDR1 SGHDT, CDR2 YYEEEE. Germline trimming cut 3 bases from V and 6 bases from J; bases unmatched to any gene: 5. In DNA form, the CDR3 reads TGTGCCAGCAGCTCCTCGGGACAGGGGGTTCAGCCCCAGCATTTT. Translation gives CASSSSGQGVQPQHF.

This rearrangement joins TRBV2 to TRBJ2-2, with D perhaps matching TRBD1 (5 bases). Between the trimmed V and J ends, which lost 5 bases and 2 bases, there was a span of 21 bases. The CDR3 has 18 residues. The V gene's germline CDR1 is SNHLY and CDR2 FYNNEI. The CDR3 bases are TGTGCCAGCAGTTATGTCCCTCCGGACACAACAAACACCGGGGAGCTGTTTTTT. It encodes CASSYVPPDTTNTGELFF.

This chain joins TRBV7-8 and TRBJ2-2; tentatively, D is TRBD1 (6 bases). The CDR3 contains 15 residues. V was shortened by 4 bases and J by 4 bases, with 13 bases between the two germline ends. The V gene's germline CDR1 is SGHVS and CDR2 FQNEAQ. The CDR3 sequence is CASSSTAGATGELFF. In DNA form, the CDR3 reads TGTGCCAGCAGCTCCACGGCAGGGGCCACCGGGGAGCTGTTTTTT.

This clone was found once. The chain joins TRBV30 to TRBJ1-4; D is ambiguous. The germline V gene has CDR1 GTSNPN and CDR2 SVGIG (reference sequence). Trimming removed 0 bases from V and 8 bases from J, with 13 bases in between. The CDR3 runs 14 residues. CDR3 region: CAWSVDLLGEKLFF. The CDR3 DNA sequence: TGTGCCTGGAGTGTGGATCTTTTAGGCGAAAAACTGTTTTTT.